The 4 T cell receptor beta chains in this list originate from one sample, sequenced in a study of cytomegalovirus exposure and HLA in healthy donors. The study ran its PCR with 60 Vbeta and 13 Jbeta primers. The table came from immunoSEQ multiplex PCR; TCRdb's copy has only in-frame clones and leaves some out. The sample holds about 160,000 clones, around 75% seen once. Sequencing was done on a sample of PBMCs. Receptors originate from a human donor in good health.

The table lists this clone with a few counts. The chain combines TRBV1 with TRBJ1-5; TRBD1 is taken as the D call from the table, unchecked against the DNA. TRBV1 is a known pseudogene. This CDR3 contains 19 residues. The CDR3 DNA is TGCACCAGCAGCCAAGAAGACAGAGAGTTGGGGAATAGCAATCAGCCCCAGCATTTT. Encoded protein: CTSSQEDRELGNSNQPQHF.

V usage is TRBV27 and J usage is TRBJ2-4; TRBD2 might be the D (5 bases). This CDR3 has 13 amino acids. Trimming stripped 0 bases from V and 7 bases from J, with 7 bases between. CDR1 is MNHEY and CDR2 is SMNVEV in the germline V gene (reference sequence). For the CDR3, the DNA is TGTGCCAGCAGTTTATCGAGGGTCAACATTCAGTACTTC. Residues: CASSLSRVNIQYF.

The genes are TRBV30 and TRBJ2-7; the match to TRBD2 covers 9 bases. The CDR3 loop spans 11 amino acids. Germline assignment: CDR1 GTSNPN and CDR2 SVGIG (reference sequence). J lost 12 bases, V lost 0 bases, and 3 bases had no gene match. The CDR3 reads CAWSVSGGPYF. CDR3 in DNA: TGTGCCTGGAGTGTAAGCGGGGGGCCGTACTTC.

The rearrangement links TRBV6-1 to TRBJ1-3; no reliable D call. Germline V lookup: CDR1 MNHNS, CDR2 SASEGT. V was cut by 7 bases and J by 0 bases, with 13 bases left in between. The CDR3 has 15 residues. The CDR3 loop reads CASTSGIYSGNTIYF. As DNA, the CDR3 is TGTGCCAGCACTTCGGGAATTTACTCTGGAAACACCATATATTTT.